Shown below are 28 T cell receptor beta chains from a single sample sequenced in a study of T cell responses to AZD1222 COVID-19 vaccine. The protocol was immunoSEQ multiplex PCR, while the TCRdb copy is restricted to in-frame clones and leaves out a portion. The sample holds about 140,000 clones, roughly 92% seen once. The source was peripheral blood, collected on day 0 of AZD1222 vaccination. These TCRs come from an adult in good health.

This chain connects TRBV5-1 to TRBJ2-1, with 11 bases fitting TRBD2. V lost 2 bases, J lost 9 bases, and 4 bases stayed unmatched. The germline V gene encodes CDR1 SGHRS and CDR2 YFSETQ. This CDR3 has 14 residues. The CDR3 reads CASSFSGRAGEQFF. The CDR3 nucleotides read TGCGCCAGCAGCTTTAGCGGGAGGGCCGGTGAGCAGTTCTTC. Supplemented by reference TRBV5-1 and TRBJ2-1, the full variable domain reads KAGVTQTPRYLIKTRGQQVTLSCSPISGHRSVSWYQQTPGQGLQFLFEYFSETQRNKGNFPGRFSGRQFSNSRSEMNVSTLELGDSALYLCASSFSGRAGEQFFGPGTRLTVL.

The rearrangement uses TRBV5-1 and TRBJ2-1; the match to TRBD2 covers 8 bases. With 3 bases clipped from V and 4 bases from J, the junction kept 9 bases outside the gene matches. CDR3 length: 16 amino acids. CDR1 and CDR2 (germline): SGHRS, YFSETQ. CDR3 protein: CASSSGSGSRYNEQFF. CDR3 in DNA: TGCGCCAGCAGCTCCGGGAGCGGGAGCCGTTACAATGAGCAGTTCTTC.

This chain uses TRBV7-2 with TRBJ2-4; D call uncertain. CDR1 and CDR2 (germline): SGHTA, FQGNSA. The CDR3 sequence is 13 residues long. The V and J ends lost 1 base and 6 bases respectively, with 7 bases between them. Here the CDR3 reads CASSLGPSNIQYF. CDR3 nucleotides: TGTGCCAGCAGCTTAGGGCCCTCAAACATTCAGTACTTC.

The chain employs TRBV7-2 and TRBJ1-6; D not certain. The CDR3 consists of 16 residues. V was trimmed by 1 base and J by 3 bases, leaving 10 bases between them. Germline V gene data show CDR1 as SGHTA and CDR2 as FQGNSA. CDR3 amino acids: CASSLVGSLYNSPLHF. In DNA, the CDR3 is TGTGCCAGCAGCTTAGTCGGCAGCCTCTATAATTCACCCCTCCACTTT.

V usage is TRBV7-2 and J usage is TRBJ2-7; tentative D call: TRBD2 (6 bases). Trimming took off 3 bases at V and 2 bases at J, with 14 bases between the two ends. Germline V gene data show CDR1 as SGHTA and CDR2 as FQGNSA. The CDR3 is 15 residues long. CDR3 region: CASSFISGQTYEQYF. DNA of the CDR3: TGTGCCAGCAGCTTTATCAGCGGGCAGACCTACGAGCAGTACTTC.

Concerning this clone: The same CDR3 also results from other DNA sequences found in this sample. The CDR3 DNA is TGCGCCAGCAGCTTGGACGGTAAGAACACTGAAGCTTTCTTT. Protein product: CASSLDGKNTEAFF. The rearrangement joins TRBV5-1 to TRBJ1-1, with D hard to call. This CDR3 region has 14 residues. Germline V gene data show CDR1 as SGHRS and CDR2 as YFSETQ. Trimming took 0 bases from V and 1 from J, leaving 7 bases between them.

V usage is TRBV4-2 and J usage is TRBJ2-5; tentatively, D is TRBD1 (6 bases). Trimming removed 0 bases at V and 5 bases at J, with 16 bases between. This CDR3 has 16 residues. Germline values: CDR1 LGHNA, CDR2 YNFKEQ. In DNA, the CDR3 is TGTGCCAGCAGCCAAGAGCTGGGGGCGCGCTCGGAGACCCAGTACTTC. Amino acid sequence: CASSQELGARSETQYF.

This clone came up once. V gene TRBV19 combines with J gene TRBJ1-5; 11 bases fit TRBD1. The V gene's germline CDR1 is LNHDA and CDR2 SQIVND (reference sequence). The CDR3 loop spans 17 amino acids. J lost 4 bases, V lost 8 bases, and 13 bases had no gene match. CDR3 amino acids: CASPTLRGQGVNQPQHF. CDR3 sequence (DNA): TGTGCCAGTCCTACTTTGCGGGGACAGGGGGTAAATCAGCCCCAGCATTTT.

The DNA for the CDR3 is TGTGCCAGCAGAGCACATCAGACTAACTATGGCTACACCTTC. It specifies CASRAHQTNYGYTF. The V and J genes are TRBV28 and TRBJ1-2; D gene unclear. The germline CDR1 and CDR2 sequences are MDHEN and SYDVKM. Trimming left V 6 bases short and J 0 bases short, with 11 bases between. The CDR3 runs 14 residues.

The chain uses TRBV28 and TRBJ2-7; D not resolved. Germline assignment: CDR1 MDHEN and CDR2 SYDVKM. The V end lost 5 bases, the J end lost 4 bases, and 12 bases lay between the germline ends. The CDR3 loop spans 13 amino acids. The CDR3 bases are TGTGCCAGCAGTCCCACCTACATATACGAGCAGTACTTC. Residues: CASSPTYIYEQYF.

The rearrangement links TRBV3-1 (or the pseudogene TRBV3-2) to TRBJ2-1; 7 bases agree with TRBD2. Per germline, CDR1 LGHDT and CDR2 YNNKEL (reference sequence). The CDR3 runs 12 residues. Trimming removed 6 bases from V and 8 bases from J; junction bases left unmatched: 4. The CDR3 DNA follows: TGTGCCAGCAGTCGACTAGCCGATGAGCAGTTCTTC. As protein: CASSRLADEQFF.

This chain connects TRBV11-2 to TRBJ2-1, with D uncertain. Trimming took 1 base from V and 7 from J, leaving 8 bases between them. Germline V gene lookup returns CDR1 SGHAT and CDR2 FQNNGV. This CDR3 spans 13 amino acids. The chain's CDR3 is CASSLALVNEQFF. CDR3 DNA sequence: TGTGCCAGCAGCTTAGCGCTAGTAAATGAGCAGTTCTTC.

The chain links TRBV15 to TRBJ1-5, with TRBD1 as a possible D gene (6 bases). V was clipped by 1 base and J by 9 bases, with 16 bases between them. The CDR3 extends over 15 amino acids. CDR1 LNHNV and CDR2 YYDKDF come from the germline V gene (reference sequence). In DNA form, the CDR3 reads TGTGCCACCAGCAGAGGTGCAGGGGTCTCCCCGCCCCAGCATTTT. Translation gives CATSRGAGVSPPQHF.

This chain uses TRBV29-1 with TRBJ2-1, with 7 bases fitting TRBD1. CDR3 length equals 15 residues. Germline CDR1 reads SQVTM; CDR2 reads ANQGSEA. Losses at the gene ends were 4 bases for V and 8 bases for J; bases not matched to a gene: 14. CDR3 sequence: CSVASEQGLIDEQFF. DNA of the CDR3: TGCAGCGTTGCTTCGGAACAGGGGCTCATAGATGAGCAGTTCTTC.

The rearrangement uses TRBV5-1 and TRBJ1-1; 8 bases fit TRBD1. The CDR3 has 16 residues. Germline V CDR1 and CDR2: SGHRS, YFSETQ. The J segment lost 5 bases and the V segment lost 4 bases, leaving 13 bases of the junction unmatched. The CDR3 spells CASSLTGTGMETEAFF. The CDR3 DNA sequence: TGCGCCAGCAGCCTCACTGGGACAGGAATGGAGACTGAAGCTTTCTTT.

A single count supports this clone. The chain recombines TRBV24-1 with TRBJ2-3; 9 bases are a match to TRBD2. After removal of 2 bases from V and 2 bases from J, the junction contained 7 bases not matched to a gene. The length of the CDR3 is 17 residues. Germline CDR1 is KGHDR and CDR2 is SFDVKD. CDR3 region: CATSDSRLAVATDTQYF. CDR3 coding DNA: TGTGCCACCAGTGATTCTCGACTAGCGGTCGCCACAGATACGCAGTATTTT.

The chain employs TRBV5-1 and TRBJ2-3, with D tentatively TRBD1 (6 bases). There are 14 residues in the CDR3. V lost 7 bases to trimming and J lost 2 bases, with 14 bases between them. The V gene's germline CDR1 is SGHRS and CDR2 YFSETQ. CDR3 DNA sequence: TGCGCCAGCCGACCGGGACAAAACACAGATACGCAGTATTTT. This codes for CASRPGQNTDTQYF.

V usage is TRBV29-1 and J usage is TRBJ1-1; D not resolved. Deletions cut 4 bases from V and 2 bases from J, with 5 bases between. CDR1 SQVTM and CDR2 ANQGSEA come from the germline V gene. This CDR3 spans 11 amino acids. CDR3 sequence (DNA): TGCAGCGTTGTTCTCAACACTGAAGCTTTCTTT. Translation: CSVVLNTEAFF. Combining the CDR3 with reference TRBV29-1 and TRBJ1-1 gives the whole variable domain SAVISQKPSRDICQRGTSLTIQCQVDSQVTMMFWYRQQPGQSLTLIATANQGSEATYESGFVIDKFPISRPNLTFSTLTVSNMSPEDSSIYLCSVVLNTEAFFGQGTRLTVV.

This clone was detected only once. The chain employs TRBV10-1 and TRBJ1-1; D not resolved. Trimming left V 4 bases short and J 3 bases short, with 15 bases between. Germline V gives CDR1 WNHNN, CDR2 SYGVQD (reference sequence). CDR3 length: 15 amino acids. The CDR3 here is CASSAQPQVDTEAFF. CDR3 sequence (DNA): TGCGCCAGCAGTGCACAGCCTCAAGTGGACACTGAAGCTTTCTTT.

V usage is TRBV5-8 and J usage is TRBJ1-5; TRBD1 matches at 7 bases. The J segment lost 2 bases and the V segment lost 4 bases, leaving 9 bases of the junction unmatched. The germline V gene has CDR1 SGHTS and CDR2 YDEGEE. This CDR3 is built from 16 residues. CDR3 sequence reads: CASSPRQGGGNQPQHF. CDR3 nucleotide sequence: TGTGCCAGCAGCCCCCGACAGGGCGGGGGCAATCAGCCCCAGCATTTT. The full variable domain, rest sourced from reference TRBV5-8 and TRBJ1-5, is EAGVTQSPTHLIKTRGQQATLRCSPISGHTSVYWYQQALGLGLQFLLWYDEGEERNRGNFPPRFSGRQFPNYSSELNVNALELEDSALYLCASSPRQGGGNQPQHFGDGTRLSIL.

V usage is TRBV19 and J usage is TRBJ2-2; the D is unclear. Trimming took 10 bases from V and 10 from J, leaving 13 bases between them. The germline gives CDR1 LNHDA, CDR2 SQIVND (reference sequence). CDR3 length equals 11 residues. The CDR3 DNA reads TGTGCCACCTCGGCTATCGAGGAGCTGTTTTTT. Residues: CATSAIEELFF.

The J gene is TRBJ2-3, the V gene TRBV5-1; TRBD2 matches at 8 bases. Trimming removed 0 bases from V and 6 bases from J; junction bases left unmatched: 15. CDR3 size: 18 residues. The V gene's germline CDR1 is SGHRS and CDR2 YFSETQ. CDR3 sequence: CASSLAYPTPGGDDTQYF. Here the CDR3 DNA reads TGCGCCAGCAGCTTGGCATACCCAACGCCGGGAGGGGACGATACGCAGTATTTT.

The CDR3 DNA is TGCGCCAGCAGTTCTGGGACAGGCCTTACCTACGAGCAGTACTTC. This translates into CASSSGTGLTYEQYF. The gene calls are TRBV10-1 and TRBJ2-7; TRBD1 matches at 8 bases. V shed 5 bases, J shed 2 bases, and the junction held 8 bases outside the gene matches. The CDR3 is made up of 15 amino acids. In germline, CDR1 is WNHNN, CDR2 SYGVQD (reference sequence).

The chain is built from TRBV10-3 and TRBJ1-5, with a possible D match to TRBD1 (6 bases). The CDR3 totals 17 residues. In germline, CDR1 is ENHRY, CDR2 SYGVKD. V was clipped by 0 bases and J by 5 bases, with 17 bases between them. The CDR3 protein is CAISESQGWGMDQPQHF. DNA for the CDR3: TGTGCCATCAGTGAGTCACAGGGATGGGGGATGGATCAGCCCCAGCATTTT.

This chain joins TRBV6-4 and TRBJ2-1; TRBD2 agrees at 9 bases. V gave up 4 bases and J gave up 6 bases; unmatched junction bases: 4. This CDR3 has 14 residues. The germline CDR1 and CDR2 sequences are MRHNA and SNTAGT. The DNA of the CDR3 is TGTGCCAGCAGTGTTGCTAGCGGGATCAATGAGCAGTTCTTC. Translation gives CASSVASGINEQFF.

This chain joins TRBV4-1 and TRBJ2-7; TRBD1 might be the D (5 bases). CDR3 size: 13 residues. Germline V gene data show CDR1 as MGHRA and CDR2 as YSYEKL. Trimming removed 8 bases at V and 3 bases at J, with 14 bases between. The CDR3, as DNA: TGCGCCAGCCCGGTGCAGGGTAACTACGAGCAGTACTTC. It translates to CASPVQGNYEQYF.

The CDR3 DNA is TGTGCCAGCAGCTTAGGACACCGGAATCGGACCGGGGAGCTGTTTTTT. It codes for CASSLGHRNRTGELFF. This chain uses TRBV7-9 with TRBJ2-2; no clear D gene. The length of the CDR3 is 16 residues. Germline CDR1 SEHNR, CDR2 FQNEAQ (reference sequence). The V end was cut by 1 base, the J end by 5 bases, with 14 bases between.

The J gene is TRBJ2-1, the V gene TRBV19, with TRBD1 matching 8 bases. Germline V gene data show CDR1 as LNHDA and CDR2 as SQIVND (reference sequence). The CDR3 covers 15 residues. V dropped 3 bases and J dropped 2; count of bases not matched to a gene: 3. CDR3 amino acids: CASSIQQGAYNEQFF. CDR3 DNA sequence: TGTGCCAGTAGTATTCAACAGGGGGCCTACAATGAGCAGTTCTTC.